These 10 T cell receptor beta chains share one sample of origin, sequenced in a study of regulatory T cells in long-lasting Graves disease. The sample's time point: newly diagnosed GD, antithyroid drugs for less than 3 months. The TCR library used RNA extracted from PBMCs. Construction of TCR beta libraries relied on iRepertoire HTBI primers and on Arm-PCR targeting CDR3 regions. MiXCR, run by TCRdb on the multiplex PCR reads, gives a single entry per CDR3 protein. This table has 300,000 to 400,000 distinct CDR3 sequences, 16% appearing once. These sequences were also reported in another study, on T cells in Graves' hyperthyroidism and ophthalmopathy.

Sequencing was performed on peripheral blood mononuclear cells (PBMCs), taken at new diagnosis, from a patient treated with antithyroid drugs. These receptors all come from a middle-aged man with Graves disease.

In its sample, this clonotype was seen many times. CDR3 DNA sequence: TGTGCCAGCAGCGTACAGGGTCGACAGCCCCAGCATTTT. Translation: CASSVQGRQPQHF. The chain links TRBV7-2 to TRBJ1-5, with D tentatively TRBD1 (6 bases). CDR3 length: 13 residues. Germline assignment: CDR1 SGHTA and CDR2 FQGNSA. V gave up 5 bases and J gave up 7 bases, with 12 bases separating them. The variable domain in full, completed from reference TRBV7-2 and TRBJ1-5, reads GAGVSQSPSNKVTEKGKDVELRCDPISGHTALYWYRQSLGQGLEFLIYFQGNSAPDKSGLPSDRFSAERTGGSVSTLTIQRTQQEDSAVYLCASSVQGRQPQHFGDGTRLSIL.

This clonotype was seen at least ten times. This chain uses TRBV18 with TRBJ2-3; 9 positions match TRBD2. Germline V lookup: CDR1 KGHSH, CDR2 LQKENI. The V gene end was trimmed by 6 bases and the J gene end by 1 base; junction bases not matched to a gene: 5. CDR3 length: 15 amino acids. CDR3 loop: CASSPAGGRTDTQYF. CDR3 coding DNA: TGTGCCAGCTCCCCAGCGGGGGGTCGCACAGATACGCAGTATTTT.

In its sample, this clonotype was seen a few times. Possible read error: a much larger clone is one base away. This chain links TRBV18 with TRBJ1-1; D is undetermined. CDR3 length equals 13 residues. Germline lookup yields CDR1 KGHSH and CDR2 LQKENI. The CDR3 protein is CATSNTPNTEAFF. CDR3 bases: TGTGCCACCTCAAACACACCGAACACTGAAGCTTTCTTT. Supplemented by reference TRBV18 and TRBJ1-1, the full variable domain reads NAGVMQNPRHLVRRRGQEARLRCSPMKGHSHVYWYRQLPEEGLKFMVYLQKENIIDESGMPKERFSAEFPKEGPSILRIQQVVRGDSAAYFCATSNTPNTEAFFGQGTRLTVV.

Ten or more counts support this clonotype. The CDR3 region has the DNA TGCAGTGCTAGACCGGGACTGACAAATTCACCCCTCCACTTT. Its protein product is CSARPGLTNSPLHF. The V gene is TRBV20-1, the J gene TRBJ1-6; D possibly corresponds to TRBD1 (5 bases). The CDR3 length is 14 residues. Germline assignment: CDR1 DFQATT and CDR2 SNEGSKA (reference sequence). V lost 2 bases, J lost 7 bases, and 12 bases lay in between.

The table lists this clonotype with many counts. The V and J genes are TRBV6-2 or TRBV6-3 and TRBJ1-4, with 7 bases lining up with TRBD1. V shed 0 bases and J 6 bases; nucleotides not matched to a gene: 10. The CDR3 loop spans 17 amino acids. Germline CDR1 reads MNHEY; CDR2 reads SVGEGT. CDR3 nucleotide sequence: TGTGCCAGCAGTTACTCTCCCGGGACAGCCGCTGATGAAAAACTGTTTTTT. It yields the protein CASSYSPGTAADEKLFF.

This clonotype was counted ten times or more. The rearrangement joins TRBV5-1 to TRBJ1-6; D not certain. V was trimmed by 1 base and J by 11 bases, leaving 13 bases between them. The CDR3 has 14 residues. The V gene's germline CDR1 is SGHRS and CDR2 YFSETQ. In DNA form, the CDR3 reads TGCGCCAGCAGCTTGAAATTCAGTACTCCACCCCTCCACTTT. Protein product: CASSLKFSTPPLHF.

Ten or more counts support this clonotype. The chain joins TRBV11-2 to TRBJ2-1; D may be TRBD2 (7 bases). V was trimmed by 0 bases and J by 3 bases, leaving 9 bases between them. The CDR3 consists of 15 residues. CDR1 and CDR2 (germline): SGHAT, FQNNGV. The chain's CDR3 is CASSLEGGGYNEQFF. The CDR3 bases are TGTGCCAGCAGCTTAGAGGGAGGGGGCTACAATGAGCAGTTCTTC.

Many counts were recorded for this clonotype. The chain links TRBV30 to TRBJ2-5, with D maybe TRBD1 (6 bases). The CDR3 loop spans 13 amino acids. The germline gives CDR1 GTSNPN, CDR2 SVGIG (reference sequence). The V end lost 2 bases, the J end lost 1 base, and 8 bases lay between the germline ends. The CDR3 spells CAWSRQVQETQYF. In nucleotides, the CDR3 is TGTGCCTGGAGTCGACAGGTCCAAGAGACCCAGTACTTC.

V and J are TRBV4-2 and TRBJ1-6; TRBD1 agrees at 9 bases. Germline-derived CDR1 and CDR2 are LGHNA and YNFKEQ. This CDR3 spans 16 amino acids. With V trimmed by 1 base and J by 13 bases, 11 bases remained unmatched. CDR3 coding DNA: TGTGCCAGCAGCCAAGTATCCGGGACAGGGCGATCGCCCCTCCACTTT. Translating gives CASSQVSGTGRSPLHF.

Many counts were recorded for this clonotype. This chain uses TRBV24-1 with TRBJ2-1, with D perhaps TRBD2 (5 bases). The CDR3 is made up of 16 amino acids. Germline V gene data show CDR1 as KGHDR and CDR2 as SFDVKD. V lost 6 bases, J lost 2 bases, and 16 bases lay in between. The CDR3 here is CATSRSRVHPYNEQFF. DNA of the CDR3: TGTGCCACCAGTCGCTCGAGGGTCCACCCCTACAATGAGCAGTTCTTC.